This T cell receptor beta chain comes out of a study of blood T cell repertoires in COVID-19. Residents of about 25 US areas, aged about 18 to 95 years, made up the participants. Self-reported history from a screening survey and questionnaire set each donor's cohort. Two negative PCRs, clearance, or symptom resolution had been documented for recovered Cohort 3 donors. Per the original methods: By means of reference gene primer amplification, nucleated cell counts were estimated. TCRdb's copy holds only in-frame clones and misses some; the assay was immunoSEQ multiplex PCR. For V, J and clone size, that table is used; D and trimming come from the DNA. The repertoire holds about 180,000 clones, about nine tenths seen once, with around 9.5% in the top ten. V dropped 5 bases and J dropped 4; count of bases not matched to a gene: 9. Looked up from germline, CDR1 is MDHEN and CDR2 is SYDVKM. The CDR3 runs 15 residues.

The source is a woman under 30 who had recovered from COVID-19. The V and J genes are TRBV28 and TRBJ1-2, with 8 bases lining up with TRBD1. The specimen was PBMCs or T cells enriched from blood (not recorded which). For the CDR3, the DNA is TGTGCCAGCAGTAAAACAGGGGGTGGTAGCTATGGCTACACCTTC. Its protein is CASSKTGGGSYGYTF.